Each of the 13 T cell receptor beta chains below was sequenced from the same sample in a study of T-cell reconstitution after alpha-beta-depleted transplantation in children. Unique molecular identifiers were used in preparing the TCRbeta library. TCRdb re-analysed the PCR reads in MiXCR, keeping a single row per CDR3 protein. The sample holds fewer than 350,000 distinct CDR3 sequences; around 10% are singletons and the top ten take 23%. Sequencing was performed on peripheral blood, taken 180 days after TCRalphabeta/CD19-depleted stem cell transplant. These receptors were taken from a male patient between 2 and 9 years old who had a stem cell transplant for chronic granulomatous disease, so the T cells may come from the graft donor.

The CDR3 spells CASSMGFGGAHYEQYF. The CDR3 nucleotides are TGTGCCAGTAGTATGGGGTTCGGGGGGGCGCATTACGAGCAGTACTTC. The chain has TRBV19 and TRBJ2-7, with 8 positions matching TRBD2. This CDR3 has 16 residues. V dropped 3 bases and J dropped 4; count of bases not matched to a gene: 11. Germline CDR1 reads LNHDA; CDR2 reads SQIVND (reference sequence). The full variable domain, its missing parts supplied by reference TRBV19 and TRBJ2-7, is DGGITQSPKYLFRKEGQNVTLSCEQNLNHDAMYWYRQDPGQGLRLIYYSQIVNDFQKGDIAEGYSVSREKKESFPLTVTSAQKNPTAFYLCASSMGFGGAHYEQYFGPGTRLTVT.

The chain carries TRBV5-4 and TRBJ1-2, with 7 bases lining up with TRBD1. Per germline, CDR1 SGHNT and CDR2 YYREEE (reference sequence). The CDR3 runs to 13 residues. With 4 bases clipped from V and 6 bases from J, the junction kept 6 bases outside the gene matches. CDR3 loop: CASSPTGSDGYTF. Written as DNA, the CDR3 is TGTGCCAGCAGCCCGACAGGGTCGGATGGCTACACCTTC.

This clonotype was seen many times. Here the CDR3 reads CSVDGFGGHTDTQYF. The CDR3 region has the DNA TGCAGCGTTGATGGTTTCGGGGGGCACACAGATACGCAGTATTTT. V is TRBV29-1 and J is TRBJ2-3, with D perhaps TRBD2 (7 bases). With 3 bases removed from V and 2 bases from J, the gap between germline ends came to 15 bases. This CDR3 spans 15 amino acids. Germline lookup yields CDR1 SQVTM and CDR2 ANQGSEA.

This clonotype was seen many times. The chain is built from TRBV29-1 and TRBJ2-7; possible D gene TRBD2, 8 bases. Per germline, CDR1 SQVTM and CDR2 ANQGSEA. CDR3 length equals 15 residues. Trimming cost V 5 bases and J 4 bases, with 21 bases left between them. The chain's CDR3 is CSVPGGDTRGYEQYF. As DNA, the CDR3 is TGCAGCGTTCCCGGGGGGGACACCAGGGGGTACGAGCAGTACTTC.

This clonotype was detected ten times or more. The chain uses TRBV7-8 and TRBJ2-7, with 8 bases matching TRBD2. This CDR3 contains 15 residues. Germline V lookup: CDR1 SGHVS, CDR2 FQNEAQ. J lost 0 bases, V lost 1 base, and 2 bases had no gene match. The CDR3 nucleotides read TGTGCCAGCAGCTTAGGGCGGGGGGTCTCCTACGAGCAGTACTTC. It translates to CASSLGRGVSYEQYF. The full variable domain, in which reference TRBV7-8 and TRBJ2-7 provide the parts outside the CDR3, is GAGVSQSPRYKVAKRGQDVALRCDPISGHVSLFWYQQALGQGPEFLTYFQNEAQLDKSGLPSDRFFAERPEGSVSTLKIQRTQQEDSAVYLCASSLGRGVSYEQYFGPGTRLTVT.

Concerning this clonotype: A much larger clonotype is one base distant, so this may be a read error. The chain employs TRBV5-1 and TRBJ2-2; 8 bases are a match to TRBD2. This CDR3 is built from 14 residues. The J segment lost 3 bases and the V segment lost 8 bases, leaving 6 bases of the junction unmatched. Germline V lookup: CDR1 SGHRS, CDR2 YFSETQ. The CDR3: CARRSGRYTGELFF. CDR3 nucleotides: TGCGCCAGGAGAAGCGGGAGATACACCGGGGAGCTGTTTTTT.

This clonotype was picked up many times. The rearrangement links TRBV6-1 to TRBJ1-1; tentatively, D is TRBD1 (5 bases). The length of the CDR3 is 13 residues. Deletions cut 6 bases from V and 0 bases from J, with 8 bases between. Germline assignment: CDR1 MNHNS and CDR2 SASEGT. The CDR3 nucleotides read TGTGCCAGCAGACAGGAGGTGAACACTGAAGCTTTCTTT. This translates into CASRQEVNTEAFF.

Ten or more counts support this clonotype. The chain uses TRBV6-5 and TRBJ2-1; 8 bases are a match to TRBD2. This CDR3 has 15 amino acids. Germline CDR1 and CDR2: MNHEY and SVGAGI. The J segment lost 4 bases and the V segment lost 2 bases, leaving 4 bases of the junction unmatched. CDR3 DNA sequence: TGTGCCAGCAGTTACGCCGGGGGGGGTTACAATGAGCAGTTCTTC. It encodes CASSYAGGGYNEQFF.

This clonotype has at least ten counts. This chain uses TRBV11-2 with TRBJ2-7, with D unclear. The CDR3 is made up of 14 amino acids. Germline values: CDR1 SGHAT, CDR2 FQNNGV. The ends were cut back, 6 bases at V and 2 bases at J, with 14 bases in the middle. CDR3 loop: CASSRRTRTYEQYF. The DNA for the CDR3 is TGTGCCAGCAGTCGAAGGACCCGAACCTACGAGCAGTACTTC.

In this sample, this clonotype turned up many times. The chain links TRBV27 to TRBJ2-7; weak D call: TRBD1 (6 bases). CDR1 is MNHEY, CDR2 SMNVEV, per germline (reference sequence). The CDR3 is 15 amino acids. Trimming cost V 3 bases and J 2 bases, with 14 bases left between them. The CDR3 loop is CASSFDRDTPYEQYF. CDR3 DNA: TGTGCCAGCAGTTTCGACCGGGACACACCCTACGAGCAGTACTTC.

This clonotype was seen ten or more times. This chain links TRBV7-3 with TRBJ2-3, with 10 bases identical to TRBD2. Germline V lookup: CDR1 SGHTA, CDR2 FQGTGA. The CDR3 has 15 amino acids. The V segment lost 5 bases and the J segment 2 bases; nucleotides outside the gene matches: 4. The CDR3 region is CASSPSGGATDTQYF. The DNA for the CDR3 is TGTGCCAGCAGCCCAAGCGGGGGGGCCACAGATACGCAGTATTTT.

This clonotype was seen many times. This CDR3 is CATSDPGPTSTDTQYF. CDR3 bases: TGTGCCACCAGTGACCCAGGACCAACAAGCACAGATACGCAGTATTTT. V usage is TRBV24-1 and J usage is TRBJ2-3; D is undetermined. Per the germline V gene, CDR1 is KGHDR and CDR2 is SFDVKD. V shed 4 bases and J shed 0 bases, with 13 bases lying between them. CDR3 length: 16 amino acids.

This clonotype was counted at least ten times. This rearrangement joins TRBV5-8 to TRBJ2-2; the match to TRBD2 covers 8 bases. Trimming at V came to 1 base and at J to 4 bases, leaving 3 bases not matched to a gene. Per the germline V gene, CDR1 is SGHTS and CDR2 is YDEGEE. The length of the CDR3 is 15 residues. CDR3 nucleotide sequence: TGTGCCAGCAGCTTGAGACTAGCGCGCACCGGGGAGCTGTTTTTT. As protein: CASSLRLARTGELFF.